This T cell receptor (beta chain) stems from a study of control samples from healthy donors and cancer patients. Sequenced by immunoSEQ multiplex PCR; TCRdb stores in-frame clones only, minus some. The table includes approximately 150,000 clones, around 90% detected once. The CDR3 covers 15 residues. Germline loops: CDR1 KGHSH, CDR2 LQKENI. The V gene end was trimmed by 3 bases and the J gene end by 9 bases; junction bases not matched to a gene: 8. The sequencing sample was made of blood. The TCR comes from a man aged 25-40 years in good health. The gene calls are TRBV18 and TRBJ2-4; 10 bases match TRBD1. The CDR3 region is CASSPGTGVRGIQYF. The CDR3 nucleotides read TGTGCCAGCTCACCCGGGACAGGGGTACGGGGCATTCAGTACTTC.